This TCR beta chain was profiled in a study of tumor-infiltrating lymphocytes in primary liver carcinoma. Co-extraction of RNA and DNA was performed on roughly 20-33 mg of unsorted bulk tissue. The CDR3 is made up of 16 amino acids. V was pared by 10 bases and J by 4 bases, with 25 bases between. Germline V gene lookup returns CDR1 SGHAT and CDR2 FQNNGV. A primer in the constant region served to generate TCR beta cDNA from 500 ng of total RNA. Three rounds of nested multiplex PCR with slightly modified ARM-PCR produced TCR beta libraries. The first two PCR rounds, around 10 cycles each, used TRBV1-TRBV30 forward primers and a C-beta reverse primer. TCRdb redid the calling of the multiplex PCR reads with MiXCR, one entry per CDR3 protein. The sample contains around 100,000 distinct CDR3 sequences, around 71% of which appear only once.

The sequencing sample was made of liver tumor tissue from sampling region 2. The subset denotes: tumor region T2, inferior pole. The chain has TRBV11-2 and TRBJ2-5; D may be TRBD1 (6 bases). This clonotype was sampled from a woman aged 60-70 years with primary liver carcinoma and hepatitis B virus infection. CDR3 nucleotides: TGTGCCATCAACTACTCCCGTGGTAGGGGGAGAGAGACCCAGTACTTC. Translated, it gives CAINYSRGRGRETQYF.